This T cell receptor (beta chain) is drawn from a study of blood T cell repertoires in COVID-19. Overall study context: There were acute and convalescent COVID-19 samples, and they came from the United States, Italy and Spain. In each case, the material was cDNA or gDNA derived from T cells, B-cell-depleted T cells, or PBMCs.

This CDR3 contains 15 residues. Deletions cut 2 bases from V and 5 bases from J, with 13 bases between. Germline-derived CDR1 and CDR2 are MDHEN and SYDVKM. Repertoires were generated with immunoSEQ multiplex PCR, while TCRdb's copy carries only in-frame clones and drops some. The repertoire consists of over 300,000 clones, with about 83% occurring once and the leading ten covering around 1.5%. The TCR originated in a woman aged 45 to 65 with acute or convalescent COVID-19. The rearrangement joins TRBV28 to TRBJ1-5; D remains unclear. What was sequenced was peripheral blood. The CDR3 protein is CASSLPPPRDQPQHF. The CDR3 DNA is TGTGCCAGCAGTTTACCGCCCCCCCGGGATCAGCCCCAGCATTTT.